This entry lists 16 T cell receptor beta chains sequenced from one sample in a study of T cells in tumors after PD-1 blockade. Method: immunoSEQ multiplex PCR; TCRdb's copy keeps in-frame clones and lacks some. The sample lists around 50,000 clones, 79% seen once, with approximately 15% in the top ten. Specimen: PBMCs, collected before anti-PD-1 treatment. These TCRs come from a human donor with basal cell carcinoma.

The V gene is TRBV7-3, the J gene TRBJ1-1, with D unresolved. V was clipped by 1 base and J by 1 base, with 10 bases between them. The CDR3 has 15 amino acids. The V gene's germline CDR1 is SGHTA and CDR2 FQGTGA. The CDR3 is CASSLSGQPNTEAFF. The CDR3 region has the DNA TGTGCCAGCAGCTTAAGTGGGCAGCCGAACACTGAAGCTTTCTTT.

The chain joins TRBV4-1 to TRBJ1-5, with a tentative D call TRBD1 (5 bases). In germline, CDR1 is MGHRA, CDR2 YSYEKL. The CDR3 sequence is 16 residues long. V dropped 0 bases and J dropped 2 bases, with 11 bases sitting between them. CDR3 nucleotide sequence: TGCGCCAGCAGCCAAGATTTGACAGTAGGCAATCAGCCCCAGCATTTT. Amino acids: CASSQDLTVGNQPQHF.

The V call is TRBV30, the J call TRBJ1-4, with 8 bases aligning to TRBD1. The CDR3 sequence is 12 residues long. Germline CDR1 GTSNPN, CDR2 SVGIG (reference sequence). With 8 bases clipped from V and 7 bases from J, the junction kept 6 bases outside the gene matches. For the CDR3, the DNA is TGTGCCAGACAGGGGATGGGTGAAAAACTGTTTTTT. Its protein product is CARQGMGEKLFF.

This clone was recorded a few times. V gene TRBV6-5 combines with J gene TRBJ1-6; perhaps TRBD1 as D (6 bases). The CDR3 runs 15 residues. Per germline, CDR1 MNHEY and CDR2 SVGAGI. V was shortened by 5 bases and J by 6 bases, with 14 bases between the two germline ends. CDR3 sequence: CASSRTGFSNSPLHF. CDR3 nucleotides: TGTGCCAGCAGTCGCACAGGGTTCTCTAATTCACCCCTCCACTTT.

V gene TRBV7-9 combines with J gene TRBJ1-1; D gene unclear. Trimming left V 2 bases short and J 11 bases short, with 21 bases between. Germline loops: CDR1 SEHNR, CDR2 FQNEAQ (reference sequence). The CDR3 contains 15 residues. CDR3 region: CASSLRRWQRVVAFF. CDR3 DNA: TGTGCCAGCAGCTTAAGGAGGTGGCAGAGGGTCGTGGCTTTCTTT.

V usage is TRBV27 and J usage is TRBJ2-7; the D gene is possibly TRBD2 (5 bases). Trimming removed 2 bases from V and 6 bases from J, with 5 bases in between. The V gene's germline CDR1 is MNHEY and CDR2 SMNVEV (reference sequence). The CDR3 is 11 residues long. The CDR3 DNA reads TGTGCCAGCAGTTTAGGAGGCGAGCAGTACTTC. Protein product: CASSLGGEQYF.

The rearrangement uses TRBV6-6 and TRBJ1-5; the D gene is possibly TRBD1 (6 bases). Germline CDR1 and CDR2: MNHNY and SVGAGI (reference sequence). V was cut by 6 bases and J by 4 bases, with 13 bases left in between. The CDR3 is 14 residues long. The CDR3 DNA is TGTGCCAGCAGCCCTAACAGGGATAATCAGCCCCAGCATTTT. Protein product: CASSPNRDNQPQHF.

This clone was detected only a few times. The chain recombines TRBV5-1 with TRBJ1-1, with TRBD1 matching 7 bases. The germline gives CDR1 SGHRS, CDR2 YFSETQ. V was clipped by 4 bases and J by 0 bases; unmatched bases: 6. The CDR3 runs to 15 residues. The CDR3 DNA follows: TGCGCCAGCAGCGCGACCGGGACAGTGAACACTGAAGCTTTCTTT. It is translated as CASSATGTVNTEAFF.

At least ten counts were recorded for this clone. This chain links TRBV14 with TRBJ2-7; D possibly corresponds to TRBD2 (5 bases). V was shortened by 0 bases and J by 0 bases, with 18 bases between the two germline ends. CDR1 SGHDN and CDR2 FVKESK come from the germline V gene. The CDR3 spans 18 residues. The CDR3 coding sequence is TGTGCCAGCAGCCAAGATAGCCTCTATAGCGACATCTCCTACGAGCAGTACTTC. It specifies CASSQDSLYSDISYEQYF. The complete variable domain, with remaining parts taken from reference TRBV14 and TRBJ2-7, reads EAGVTQFPSHSVIEKGQTVTLRCDPISGHDNLYWYRRVMGKEIKFLLHFVKESKQDESGMPNNRFLAERTGGTYSTLKVQPAELEDSGVYFCASSQDSLYSDISYEQYFGPGTRLTVT.

This clone is classed as medium-sized. V gene TRBV10-3 combines with J gene TRBJ2-7; D gene ambiguous. Germline assignment: CDR1 ENHRY and CDR2 SYGVKD. The CDR3 contains 14 residues. V was clipped by 4 bases and J by 0 bases, with 10 bases between them. This chain's CDR3 is CAISVDSSSYEQYF. CDR3 sequence (DNA): TGTGCCATCAGTGTTGACTCGAGCTCCTACGAGCAGTACTTC.

The V call is TRBV29-1, the J call TRBJ2-7; TRBD2 matches 8 bases. Per the germline V gene, CDR1 is SQVTM and CDR2 is ANQGSEA. The CDR3 totals 13 residues. Unmatched junction bases numbered 7, after V lost 3 bases and J lost 6 bases. The CDR3 DNA sequence: TGCAGCGTTGAGGGAGCGGGAGCGAGCGAGCAGTACTTC. This encodes CSVEGAGASEQYF.

This clone was seen a few times. The CDR3 region has the DNA TGTGCCAGCAGTTACGGGGAAAAACTGTTTTTT. Translated, it gives CASSYGEKLFF. V is TRBV6-2 or TRBV6-3 and J is TRBJ1-4, with D hard to call. The CDR3 is 11 residues long. Germline V gives CDR1 MNHEY, CDR2 SVGEGT. V gave up 2 bases and J gave up 8 bases, with 3 bases separating them.

Within the sample, this clone is medium-sized. The chain employs TRBV5-1 and TRBJ2-7; D unresolved. The CDR3 sequence is 13 residues long. V shed 3 bases and J shed 5 bases, with 12 bases lying between them. CDR1 and CDR2 from the germline V gene are SGHRS and YFSETQ. The CDR3 protein is CASSSEGYNEQYF. The CDR3 nucleotides are TGCGCCAGCAGCTCAGAAGGGTACAACGAGCAGTACTTC.

The V call is TRBV5-1, the J call TRBJ2-3; 8 nucleotides agree with TRBD1. The CDR3 is 15 residues long. Germline V gives CDR1 SGHRS, CDR2 YFSETQ. V was pared by 0 bases and J by 6 bases, with 6 bases of the junction left unmatched. CDR3 protein: CASSLGGQDWDTQYF. The CDR3 DNA sequence: TGCGCCAGCAGCTTGGGGGGACAGGATTGGGATACGCAGTATTTT.

V and J are TRBV5-1 and TRBJ1-1; a possible D gene is TRBD1 (6 bases). V was cut by 5 bases and J by 4 bases, with 15 bases left in between. This CDR3 is 14 amino acids long. Germline V lookup: CDR1 SGHRS, CDR2 YFSETQ. The CDR3 protein is CASRSKTGSTEAFF. CDR3 in DNA: TGCGCCAGCAGATCGAAAACAGGGTCCACTGAAGCTTTCTTT.

This clone has a single count. The chain carries TRBV24-1 and TRBJ2-1; 11 positions agree with TRBD2. The V gene's germline CDR1 is KGHDR and CDR2 SFDVKD. CDR3 length: 14 residues. V lost 3 bases to trimming and J lost 12 bases; unmatched junction nucleotides: 6. The CDR3 DNA reads TGTGCCACCAGTGATCCAAGGACTAGCGGGCCGCAGTTCTTC. This encodes CATSDPRTSGPQFF.